The 18 T cell receptor beta chains given below trace back to one sample, sequenced in a study of beta chain features in type 1 diabetes. Whole-study findings and limits: Moderate yet significant TCRB CDR3 shortening was seen in Type 1 diabetes patients in all four CD4+ subsets.

Their recognized antigens are unknown. Expressed TCRB transcripts got sequenced, as all isolated RNA was reverse transcribed. Some clones are missing from TCRdb's copy, which holds only in-frame ones; the method was immunoSEQ multiplex PCR. The top ten clones hold more than 0.1% of a sample with around 600,000 clones, 12% of them seen once. The sequenced material came from naive CD4+ T cells from blood. All receptors derive from a man aged 25 to 40 with type 1 diabetes.

This chain's CDR3 is CASSFGSQETQYF. CDR3 nucleotide sequence: TGTGCCAGCAGCTTTGGTAGCCAAGAGACCCAGTACTTC. The chain carries TRBV25-1 and TRBJ2-5, with D hard to call. The CDR3 runs 13 residues. The germline gives CDR1 MGHDK, CDR2 SYGVNS. V lost 6 bases, J lost 1 base, and 9 bases lay in between.

The chain couples TRBV6-5 to TRBJ1-2; D gene ambiguous. V lost 4 bases to trimming and J lost 4 bases, with 10 bases between them. This CDR3 contains 13 residues. The germline V gene encodes CDR1 MNHEY and CDR2 SVGAGI. In DNA form, the CDR3 reads TGTGCCAGCAGTTCCGGGAGTTTCTATGGCTACACCTTC. Translating gives CASSSGSFYGYTF.

This clone was found a few times. The chain links TRBV7-3 to TRBJ2-1; maybe TRBD2 (6 bases). CDR1 and CDR2 (germline): SGHTA, FQGTGA. This CDR3 is 14 amino acids long. Trimming left V 7 bases short and J 8 bases short, with 18 bases between. In DNA form, the CDR3 reads TGTGCCAGCACCCCCCCACTAGCCAACCATGAGCAGTTCTTC. Translated: CASTPPLANHEQFF.

This clone has more than one count but fewer than ten. J is TRBJ2-1 and V is TRBV7-9, with a weak D call TRBD2 (6 bases). Germline CDR1 SEHNR, CDR2 FQNEAQ (reference sequence). This CDR3 has 16 residues. Trimming removed 5 bases from V and 9 bases from J, with 23 bases in between. The CDR3, as DNA: TGTGCCAGCAGCCCCGCCGGCTTGCCCCGGGGAGGTGAGCAGTTCTTC. It is translated as CASSPAGLPRGGEQFF.

A few counts support this clone. CDR3 nucleotides: TGTGCCAGTAGTGAGGGGACAGGACCTCTCTACGAGCAGTACTTC. Protein product: CASSEGTGPLYEQYF. The chain has TRBV19 and TRBJ2-7; TRBD1 matches 8 bases. CDR3 length: 15 residues. The germline V gene has CDR1 LNHDA and CDR2 SQIVND (reference sequence). V lost 5 bases to trimming and J lost 3 bases; unmatched junction nucleotides: 9.

The V gene is TRBV5-4, the J gene TRBJ2-6; D gene uncertain. This CDR3 is 15 amino acids long. The germline gives CDR1 SGHNT, CDR2 YYREEE (reference sequence). V lost 0 bases and J 2 bases, leaving 6 bases between the germline ends. CDR3 in amino acids: CASSLGGPGANVLTF. CDR3 DNA sequence: TGTGCCAGCAGCTTGGGTGGACCTGGGGCCAACGTCCTGACTTTC.

This clone was counted only a few times. The chain has TRBV19 and TRBJ2-5; 8 nucleotides match TRBD1. J gave up 1 base and V 6 bases, and 7 bases lay outside the gene matches. The CDR3 loop spans 15 amino acids. CDR1 and CDR2 (germline): LNHDA, SQIVND (reference sequence). DNA for the CDR3: TGTGCCAGTAGCCATACCGGACAGGGCCAAGAGACCCAGTACTTC. Encoded protein: CASSHTGQGQETQYF.

A few counts support this clone. This rearrangement joins TRBV11-3 to TRBJ2-3, with TRBD1 as a possible D gene (5 bases). V was pared by 5 bases and J by 9 bases, with 12 bases between. This CDR3 has 12 amino acids. The V gene's germline CDR1 is SGHNT and CDR2 YENEEA. In DNA form, the CDR3 reads TGTGCCAGCAGCGACGAAAGGGGCACGCAGTATTTT. Amino acids: CASSDERGTQYF.

The V call is TRBV28, the J call TRBJ1-5; no reliable D call. The CDR3 contains 12 residues. Germline values: CDR1 MDHEN, CDR2 SYDVKM. V lost 8 bases to trimming and J lost 0 bases, with 5 bases between them. The CDR3 sequence is CASVVSNQPQHF. The CDR3 nucleotides are TGTGCCAGCGTGGTTAGCAATCAGCCCCAGCATTTT.

This clone was recorded once. V is TRBV7-9 and J is TRBJ1-5; D might be TRBD1 (6 bases). Germline V gene lookup returns CDR1 SEHNR and CDR2 FQNEAQ (reference sequence). Trimming stripped 2 bases from V and 3 bases from J, with 11 bases between. The CDR3 has 15 amino acids. This chain's CDR3 is CASSLRGGLNQPQHF. For the CDR3, the DNA is TGTGCCAGCAGCTTAAGAGGGGGACTCAATCAGCCCCAGCATTTT. Together with reference TRBV7-9 and TRBJ1-5, the CDR3 gives the full variable domain: DTGVSQNPRHKITKRGQNVTFRCDPISEHNRLYWYRQTLGQGPEFLTYFQNEAQLEKSRLLSDRFSAERPKGSFSTLEIQRTEQGDSAMYLCASSLRGGLNQPQHFGDGTRLSIL.

This clone was detected only a few times. The chain has TRBV5-6 and TRBJ1-4; D gene uncertain. Trimming cost V 3 bases and J 5 bases, with 2 bases left between them. CDR3 length: 11 residues. In germline, CDR1 is SGHDT, CDR2 YYEEEE. For the CDR3, the DNA is TGTGCCAGCAGCTCAAATGAAAAACTGTTTTTT. Translated, it gives CASSSNEKLFF.

The rearrangement links TRBV5-4 to TRBJ2-7; the match to TRBD1 covers 9 bases. Germline CDR1 reads SGHNT; CDR2 reads YYREEE (reference sequence). This CDR3 spans 14 amino acids. Trimming removed 4 bases from V and 9 bases from J; junction bases left unmatched: 11. The CDR3 is CASSPRTGDEGQYF. Written as DNA, the CDR3 is TGTGCCAGCAGCCCAAGGACAGGGGATGAGGGGCAGTACTTC.

There are a few counts of this clone. The V and J genes are TRBV10-3 and TRBJ2-3; D is perhaps TRBD1 (5 bases). Trimming left V 0 bases short and J 5 bases short, with 9 bases between. CDR3 length: 14 residues. Germline V CDR1 and CDR2: ENHRY, SYGVKD. The CDR3 is CAISESKGLDTQYF. DNA for the CDR3: TGTGCCATCAGTGAGTCCAAGGGGTTAGATACGCAGTATTTT.

This clone was detected only a few times. This chain connects TRBV30 to TRBJ1-2, with unresolved D. V lost 3 bases to trimming and J lost 5 bases, with 13 bases between them. The CDR3 consists of 13 residues. From germline, CDR1 is GTSNPN and CDR2 SVGIG (reference sequence). This CDR3 reads CAWRAGPGYGYTF. DNA for the CDR3: TGTGCCTGGAGGGCTGGACCGGGGTATGGCTACACCTTC.

This clone has just a few counts. This chain connects TRBV28 to TRBJ2-6; the D gene is possibly TRBD2 (5 bases). This CDR3 region has 15 residues. V gave up 5 bases and J gave up 0 bases, with 8 bases separating them. Looked up from germline, CDR1 is MDHEN and CDR2 is SYDVKM. The chain's CDR3 is CASSRGDSGANVLTF. The CDR3 DNA sequence: TGTGCCAGCAGTCGGGGAGACTCTGGGGCCAACGTCCTGACTTTC.

The chain combines TRBV30 with TRBJ1-2, with D unclear. Germline CDR1 GTSNPN, CDR2 SVGIG (reference sequence). Between the trimmed V and J ends, which lost 0 bases and 8 bases, there was a span of 19 bases. The CDR3 contains 15 residues. The CDR3 DNA follows: TGTGCCTGGAGTGTATATGTCAGGTCGGCGCAGGGCTACACCTTC. It yields the protein CAWSVYVRSAQGYTF.

The chain is built from TRBV30 and TRBJ1-5, with 10 bases fitting TRBD1. Germline-derived CDR1 and CDR2 are GTSNPN and SVGIG (reference sequence). The V segment lost 4 bases and the J segment 7 bases; nucleotides outside the gene matches: 4. This CDR3 region has 13 residues. CDR3 protein: CAWTKDRGQPQHF. In DNA, the CDR3 is TGTGCCTGGACCAAGGACAGGGGGCAGCCCCAGCATTTT.

The sample holds a few counts of this clone. The V gene is TRBV14, the J gene TRBJ2-3; D possibly corresponds to TRBD2 (5 bases). CDR1 SGHDN and CDR2 FVKESK come from the germline V gene. The CDR3 is made up of 16 amino acids. Trimming removed 1 base at V and 0 bases at J, with 11 bases between. In nucleotides, the CDR3 is TGTGCCAGCAGCCAAGGCCAGAGGACTAGCACAGATACGCAGTATTTT. Translation: CASSQGQRTSTDTQYF. The whole variable domain, filled in from reference TRBV14 and TRBJ2-3, reads EAGVTQFPSHSVIEKGQTVTLRCDPISGHDNLYWYRRVMGKEIKFLLHFVKESKQDESGMPNNRFLAERTGGTYSTLKVQPAELEDSGVYFCASSQGQRTSTDTQYFGPGTRLTVL.